This TCR beta chain derives from a study of blood T cells in healthy people across ages. Combining a sample-barcoded 5' primer with a J-beta primer mix, a second PCR ran for about 7 to 11 cycles. TCRdb reanalysed the 5' RACE reads using MiXCR and keeps one entry per CDR3 protein. The sample contains 800,000 to 900,000 distinct CDR3 sequences, about 62% of which appear only once. Sequenced material: blood. The origin of this receptor is a man aged 25-40 years in good health.

The CDR3 sequence: CASSPGTGVGRETQYF. CDR3 nucleotides: TGTGCCAGCAGCCCAGGGACAGGGGTTGGTAGGGAGACCCAGTACTTC. This chain joins TRBV4-2 and TRBJ2-7; 10 bases fit TRBD1. The DNA end favors TRBJ2-5, so the J call may be wrong. CDR3 length: 16 amino acids. Germline CDR1 LGHNA, CDR2 YNFKEQ.